This record concerns one TCR beta chain sequence. Its antigen remains unidentified. This sample is drawn from a study of a mutant IDH1 vaccine in newly diagnosed glioma. Study at large: Vaccinations, eight in total, occurred in weeks 1, 3, 5, 7, 11, 15, 19, 23. Radiotherapy alone preceded vaccination by 4-6 weeks; alternatively, vaccination started with temozolomide cycles. Pretreatment consisted of radiotherapy, temozolomide, or both, with most receiving both. The study's findings and limits: Vaccination elicited immune responses in roughly 92% of patients.

V was pared by 5 bases and J by 3 bases, with 13 bases between. CDR3 length equals 14 residues. CDR1 is SEHNR and CDR2 is FQNEAQ in the germline V gene (reference sequence). Profiled with immunoSEQ multiplex PCR; TCRdb holds only in-frame clones, not every one. Of about 28,000 clones listed, roughly 90% are singletons. Time point of the sample: week 5, during vaccination. Vaccination used 300 ug of mutant IDH1 20-mer peptide per dose, with topical imiquimod. The receptor was derived from a man between 18 and 29 years old with glioma. The rearrangement uses TRBV7-9 and TRBJ2-5, with D perhaps TRBD2 (5 bases). Sequenced here: PBMCs, sampled from a glioma patient whose treatment included an IDH1 peptide vaccine. The chain's CDR3 is CASSPGLGKETQYF. The CDR3 DNA is TGTGCCAGCAGCCCAGGACTTGGAAAAGAGACCCAGTACTTC.